A single sample gave rise to the 5 T cell receptor beta chains below, sequenced in a study of blood T cell repertoires in COVID-19. Profiling relied on immunoSEQ multiplex PCR, and the TCRdb table lists in-frame clones only, not all of them. The repertoire has under 250,000 clones, about 88% of them found once; the top ten carry less than 3.5%. Sequences were obtained from peripheral blood. The receptors shown here come from a woman between 55 and 75 years old with acute or convalescent COVID-19.

The chain links TRBV7-9 to TRBJ1-5; no definite D call. V was trimmed by 1 base and J by 2 bases, leaving 12 bases between them. The CDR3 has 16 amino acids. CDR1 and CDR2 (germline): SEHNR, FQNEAQ (reference sequence). CDR3 DNA sequence: TGTGCCAGCAGCTTAGTAGGCGGAGTCGGCAATCAGCCCCAGCATTTT. Its protein is CASSLVGGVGNQPQHF. The whole variable domain, filled in from reference TRBV7-9 and TRBJ1-5, reads DTGVSQNPRHKITKRGQNVTFRCDPISEHNRLYWYRQTLGQGPEFLTYFQNEAQLEKSRLLSDRFSAERPKGSFSTLEIQRTEQGDSAMYLCASSLVGGVGNQPQHFGDGTRLSIL.

The rearrangement uses TRBV6-1 and TRBJ1-5; D uncertain. The germline V and J ends were trimmed by 2 bases and 5 bases, with 7 bases remaining between them. The CDR3 spans 13 residues. CDR1 is MNHNS and CDR2 is SASEGT in the germline V gene. The DNA of the CDR3 is TGTGCCAGCAGTGAATCGAGGGATCAGCCCCAGCATTTT. Amino acids: CASSESRDQPQHF.

This clone came up a few times. The gene calls are TRBV30 and TRBJ1-3; 7 nucleotides agree with TRBD1. The CDR3 covers 15 residues. CDR1 and CDR2 from the germline V gene are GTSNPN and SVGIG (reference sequence). J lost 0 bases, V lost 3 bases, and 5 bases had no gene match. CDR3 nucleotide sequence: TGTGCCTGGAGCGCTGACAGGGTCTCTGGAAACACCATATATTTT. Translated, it gives CAWSADRVSGNTIYF.

Turning to this clone: The sample carries other DNA sequences with the same CDR3. The genes are TRBV9 and TRBJ2-5; tentatively, D is TRBD2 (5 bases). Per germline, CDR1 SGDLS and CDR2 YYNGEE. The V end lost 1 base, the J end lost 5 bases, and 9 bases lay between the germline ends. The CDR3 spans 13 residues. For the CDR3, the DNA is TGTGCCAGCAGCGTAAGTAGGGAGGAGACCCAGTACTTC. This translates into CASSVSREETQYF. Full variable domain (remainder filled in from reference TRBV9 and TRBJ2-5): DSGVTQTPKHLITATGQRVTLRCSPRSGDLSVYWYQQSLDQGLQFLIQYYNGEERAKGNILERFSAQQFPDLHSELNLSSLELGDSALYFCASSVSREETQYFGPGTRLLVL.

The V call is TRBV29-1, the J call TRBJ2-3; 10 bases fit TRBD2. Germline V gives CDR1 SQVTM, CDR2 ANQGSEA. The junction had 1 base not matched to a gene; V was cut back by 4 bases and J by 3 bases. The CDR3 covers 13 residues. DNA for the CDR3: TGCAGCGTTGGTAGCGGGAGGACAGATACGCAGTATTTT. Protein: CSVGSGRTDTQYF.